This T cell receptor beta chain is from a study of shared clonotypes between healthy human individuals. Negatively enriched CD4+ T cells were divided by CD45RA into naive and memory. Germline CDR1 and CDR2: SGHTA and FQGNSA. V was clipped by 8 bases and J by 0 bases, with 14 bases between them. This CDR3 is 14 amino acids long. Produced via immunoSEQ multiplex PCR; TCRdb's table is partial and in-frame only. The profile shows 1.4 million or so clones, 97% to 99% of them singletons. This chain joins TRBV7-2 and TRBJ2-7; D is uncertain. Sequences were obtained from naive CD4+ T cells sorted from blood. The sample's subset: CD45RA+ positively selected. This TCR was recovered from a man between 25 and 39 years old in good health. This CDR3 reads CASSRVPPSYEQYF. For the CDR3, the DNA is TGTGCCAGCTCCCGGGTTCCCCCCTCCTACGAGCAGTACTTC.